The sequence of this T cell receptor beta chain was determined in a study of cytomegalovirus exposure and HLA in healthy donors. The PCR contained 60 Vbeta and 13 Jbeta primers. The method was immunoSEQ multiplex PCR; TCRdb's version includes in-frame clones alone and lacks a portion of them. The table includes around 150,000 clones, 80% detected once. Germline CDR1 is MNHEY and CDR2 is SMNVEV (reference sequence). This CDR3 has 15 amino acids. V lost 5 bases and J lost 2, with 13 bases in between. Only a few counts were recorded for this clone. The sequence derives from a man aged 25-45 years in good health and CMV-seronegative. The V and J genes are TRBV27 and TRBJ1-5, with D possibly matching TRBD1 (6 bases). The sample comprised PBMCs. Here the CDR3 reads CASSRQAGGNQPQHF. CDR3 nucleotides: TGTGCCAGCAGTCGACAGGCTGGGGGCAATCAGCCCCAGCATTTT.